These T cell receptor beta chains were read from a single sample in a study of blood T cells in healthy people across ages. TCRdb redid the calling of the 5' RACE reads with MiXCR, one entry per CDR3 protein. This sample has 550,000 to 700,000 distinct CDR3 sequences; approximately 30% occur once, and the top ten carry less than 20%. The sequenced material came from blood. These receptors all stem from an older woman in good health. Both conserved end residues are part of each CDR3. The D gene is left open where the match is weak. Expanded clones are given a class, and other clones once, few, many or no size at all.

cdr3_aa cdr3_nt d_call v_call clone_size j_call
CASLRPGQSDSGNTIYF TGTGCCAGCTTACGCCCTGGACAGTCCGACTCTGGAAACACCATATATTTT - TRBV18 - TRBJ1-3
CSARDLGGEITDTQYF TGCAGTGCTAGAGATCTTGGGGGGGAGATCACAGATACGCAGTATTTT TRBD2 TRBV20-1 - TRBJ2-3
CASSQDSGSVADTQYF TGCGCCAGCAGCCAAGATAGCGGGAGTGTCGCAGATACGCAGTATTTT TRBD2 TRBV4-3 - TRBJ2-3
CASRTSGGQKVF TGTGCCAGCCGGACTAGCGGGGGCCAAAAGGTCTTC TRBD2 TRBV7-3 few TRBJ2-1
CASSATGTSGYNEQFF TGTGCCAGCAGCGCAACCGGGACTAGCGGGTACAATGAGCAGTTCTTC TRBD2 TRBV9 - TRBJ2-1
CASTRLGLYNEQFF TGCGCCAGCACCCGACTAGGCCTATACAATGAGCAGTTCTTC - TRBV4-3 few TRBJ2-1
CASSLGGQGKKTQYF TGTGCCAGCAGCTTAGGGGGACAGGGCAAAAAGACCCAGTACTTC TRBD1 TRBV7-2 few TRBJ2-5
CASSPGTGLNTEAFF TGTGCCAGCAGCCCCGGGACAGGATTGAACACTGAAGCTTTCTTT TRBD1 TRBV2 - TRBJ1-1
CSAHNTGTDTQYF TGCAGTGCCCACAACACGGGGACAGATACGCAGTATTTT - TRBV20-1 - TRBJ2-3
CASSSNRDPPRSAQYF TGTGCCAGCAGCTCTAACCGGGACCCTCCCAGGTCGGCCCAGTACTTC - TRBV7-2 once TRBJ2-5
CASSPWRRGGQETQYF TGTGCCAGCAGCCCGTGGAGGCGGGGGGGGCAAGAGACCCAGTACTTC TRBD2 TRBV7-2 - TRBJ2-5
CASSEYSGSGNTIYF TGTGCCAGCAGTGAATACTCAGGGTCTGGAAACACCATATATTTT - TRBV2 - TRBJ1-3
CASSFRGTGAGEQFF TGTGCCAGCAGCTTCAGAGGGACAGGGGCGGGTGAGCAGTTCTTC TRBD1 TRBV7-9 - TRBJ2-1
CASSYEGRESPLHF TGTGCCAGCAGTTACGAAGGAAGGGAATCACCCCTCCACTTT - TRBV6-6 few TRBJ1-6
CASSLVAGNRERYF TGTGCCAGCAGTTTAGTAGCGGGGAACCGTGAGCGGTACTTC TRBD2 TRBV12-3/TRBV12-4 few TRBJ2-5
CASSYSIPSAGGLQETQYF TGTGCCAGCAGTTACTCGATACCGTCCGCGGGGGGACTCCAAGAGACCCAGTACTTC TRBD2 TRBV6-2/TRBV6-3 few TRBJ2-5
CASSYSPSGGPYEQYF TGTGCCAGCAGTTACTCCCCTAGCGGGGGACCCTACGAGCAGTACTTC TRBD2 TRBV6-5 many TRBJ2-7
CASSERDRALNEQFF TGTGCCAGCAGTGAGCGAGACAGGGCCCTTAATGAGCAGTTCTTC TRBD1 TRBV2 - TRBJ2-1
CASSQSSGTGFLYGYTF TGCGCCAGCAGCCAATCTTCCGGGACAGGGTTTCTGTATGGCTACACCTTC TRBD1 TRBV4-1 few TRBJ1-2
CASSHPEDGYTF TGTGCCAGCAGTCACCCGGAGGATGGCTACACCTTC - TRBV27 - TRBJ1-2
CSVASTSNEQFF TGCAGCGTTGCGTCGACTAGCAATGAGCAGTTCTTC - TRBV29-1 - TRBJ2-1
CSVERRNTGIQEGGYTF TGCAGCGTTGAACGTCGCAACACGGGGATTCAAGAGGGGGGCTACACCTTC - TRBV29-1 - TRBJ1-2
CAIVEGKGTEAFF TGTGCCATCGTGGAGGGTAAGGGAACTGAAGCTTTCTTT - TRBV10-3 - TRBJ1-1
CASRLIGTGELFF TGTGCCAGCAGACTGATAGGGACCGGGGAGCTGTTTTTT - TRBV7-2 many TRBJ2-2
CASKRDRGIMNTEAFF TGTGCCAGCAAAAGGGACAGGGGGATAATGAACACTGAAGCTTTCTTT TRBD1 TRBV2 few TRBJ1-1
CASSEGDPGNTIYF TGTGCCAGCAGCGAGGGTGACCCTGGAAACACCATATATTTT - TRBV7-2 - TRBJ1-3
CASTNLNKEKLFF TGTGCCAGCACCAACCTAAATAAGGAAAAACTGTTTTTT - TRBV7-9 - TRBJ1-4
CATRGTSTDTQYF TGTGCCACCAGAGGGACTAGCACAGATACGCAGTATTTT - TRBV2 - TRBJ2-3
CASSSLRTSGGETQYF TGTGCCAGCAGCTCCCTCAGGACTAGCGGGGGGGAGACCCAGTACTTC TRBD2 TRBV7-2 few TRBJ2-5
CATSDGGTPNEKLFF TGTGCCACCAGTGATGGTGGCACCCCTAATGAAAAACTGTTTTTT - TRBV24-1 - TRBJ1-4
CASSEGWGGTDTQYF TGCGCCAGCAGTGAGGGCTGGGGCGGCACAGATACGCAGTATTTT - TRBV5-1 - TRBJ2-3
CASSLVIGTTNTEAFF TGTGCCAGCAGCTTAGTTATAGGGACAACGAACACTGAAGCTTTCTTT - TRBV7-2 - TRBJ1-1
CATSDLTTGYNEQFF TGTGCCACCAGTGATTTGACTACTGGGTACAATGAGCAGTTCTTC - TRBV24-1 few TRBJ2-1
CASSLGQVKDTQYF TGCGCCAGCAGCCTGGGACAGGTGAAAGATACGCAGTATTTT TRBD1 TRBV4-3 few TRBJ2-3
CASRTTSNEKLFF TGTGCCAGCAGAACCACTTCTAATGAAAAACTGTTTTTT - TRBV6-1 - TRBJ1-4
CASSLDWGRGELFF TGTGCCAGTAGCTTAGATTGGGGCAGGGGCGAACTGTTTTTT - TRBV7-2 - TRBJ1-4